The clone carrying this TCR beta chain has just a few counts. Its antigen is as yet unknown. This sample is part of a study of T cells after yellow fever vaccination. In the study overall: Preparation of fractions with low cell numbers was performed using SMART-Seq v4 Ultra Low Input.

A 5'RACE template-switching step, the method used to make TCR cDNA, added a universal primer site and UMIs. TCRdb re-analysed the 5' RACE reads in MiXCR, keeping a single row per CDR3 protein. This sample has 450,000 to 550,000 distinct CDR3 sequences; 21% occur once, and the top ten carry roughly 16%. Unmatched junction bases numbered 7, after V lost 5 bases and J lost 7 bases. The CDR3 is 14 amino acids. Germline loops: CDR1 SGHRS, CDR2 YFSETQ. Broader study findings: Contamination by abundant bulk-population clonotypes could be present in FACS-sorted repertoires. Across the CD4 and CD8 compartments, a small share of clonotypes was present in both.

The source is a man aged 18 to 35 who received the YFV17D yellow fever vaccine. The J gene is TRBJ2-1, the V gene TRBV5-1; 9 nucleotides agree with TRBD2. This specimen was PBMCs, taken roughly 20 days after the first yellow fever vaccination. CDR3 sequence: CASRRAGGRNEQFF. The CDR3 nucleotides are TGCGCCAGCAGAAGGGCGGGGGGGCGGAATGAGCAGTTCTTC.